Listed below are T cell receptor beta chains from one sample, sequenced in a study of T cell repertoires in cytomegalovirus infection. Using its own MiXCR run on the reads, TCRdb lists one record per CDR3 protein. The sample records 500,000 or so distinct CDR3 sequences, about 17% being singletons. Material: CD8+ T cells from PBMCs. All receptors come from a human donor in good health (CMV status not recorded). Some clones in this sample may be carry-over from other donors' samples. Both conserved end residues are part of each CDR3.

J gene,V gene,CDR3 protein
TRBJ2-7,TRBV29-1,CSVSTSGTYEQYF
TRBJ2-7,TRBV7-9,CASTLPPRVHEQYF
TRBJ1-5,TRBV5-4,CASSLGGGARNQPQHF
TRBJ2-7,TRBV27,CASSSDTSYEQYF
TRBJ2-7,TRBV15,CATSRDRAAEQYF
TRBJ2-1,TRBV11-2,CASTPPRTGPFF
TRBJ2-7,TRBV27,CASGGRYEQYF
TRBJ2-1,TRBV2,CASSERGGYNEQFF
TRBJ1-5,TRBV5-1,CASSSGTGYDQPQHF
TRBJ2-6,TRBV19,CASSLDREGANVLTF
TRBJ2-4,TRBV2,CASIVGGPLGLAKNIQYF
TRBJ2-1,TRBV12-5,CASGLLRQGSYNEQFF
TRBJ2-1,TRBV7-9,CASSFTPDRYNEQFF
TRBJ2-7,TRBV19,CASAPGLGYEQYF
TRBJ1-6,TRBV7-6,CASSTSPGQGLTHNSPLHF
TRBJ2-5,TRBV20-1,CSATPTSGYLETQYF
TRBJ2-2,TRBV6-2/TRBV6-3,CASSPDRGIGELFF
TRBJ2-7,TRBV11-2,CASSPWRGDSYEQYF
TRBJ2-3,TRBV5-1,CASSFRTVTDTQYF
TRBJ1-2,TRBV5-4,CASSLRDSSPHGYTF
TRBJ2-3,TRBV7-6,CASSLAGGPKGTDTQYF
TRBJ2-2,TRBV10-3,CAISDPGHGSSTGELFF
TRBJ1-2,TRBV29-1,CSGKTGSGDYTF
TRBJ1-2,TRBV28,CASSFPSRVGVYGYTF
TRBJ1-1,TRBV6-5,CASSYSAESTEAFF
TRBJ2-1,TRBV5-1,CASSLVRGAEQFF
TRBJ1-2,TRBV7-3,CASSKGPHYGYTF
TRBJ2-1,TRBV28,CASSSLEESPSYNEQFF
TRBJ2-3,TRBV12-3/TRBV12-4,CASSSLGVTDTQYF
TRBJ2-5,TRBV6-4,CASSPEPGLVEETQYF
TRBJ1-6,TRBV12-3/TRBV12-4,CANSTGTGLGWNSPLHF
TRBJ1-1,TRBV7-9,CASSPPDRGNTEAFF
TRBJ2-1,TRBV20-1,CSAGREGYNEQFF
TRBJ2-4,TRBV7-9,CASSLAGQGAAKNIQYF
TRBJ1-2,TRBV7-9,CASSLGQEDYGYTF
TRBJ1-3,TRBV7-8,CASSPTGWPGNTIYF
TRBJ2-4,TRBV7-9,CASSSPDRRVSIQYF
TRBJ2-5,TRBV20-1,CSARHHQGVGETQYF